This TCR beta chain came from a study of T cell clonotyping in hematopoietic cell transplantation. Study results and caveats: Few recipient clonotypes overlapped donors; over 95% were de novo at given depth. Higher Inverse Simpson Index values in graft donor and pretransplant recipient predicted broader posttransplant TCR diversity. Recipient TCR diversity dropped after transplant; expanded clonotypes rose from day 30 to 180.

Assay used: immunoSEQ multiplex PCR; TCRdb lists only in-frame clones, some missing. Of approximately 10,000 clones in the sample, 85% to 90% are singletons; the top ten hold under 5%. With regard to this clone: What it binds is not known.

The germline V gene encodes CDR1 SGHNT and CDR2 YYREEE (reference sequence). V was clipped by 0 bases and J by 4 bases, with 10 bases between them. This CDR3 comprises 14 residues. The sequence came from a human donor who either received an allogeneic hematopoietic cell transplant for a myeloid malignancy or was a related donor (not recorded which). Some clones in this sample may be carry-over from other donors' samples. The chain combines TRBV5-4 with TRBJ1-2; D gene unclear. Sequenced sample: peripheral blood mononuclear cells. The CDR3 spells CASSLVDLGYGYTF. CDR3 nucleotide sequence: TGTGCCAGCAGCTTGGTGGACCTTGGCTATGGCTACACCTTC.